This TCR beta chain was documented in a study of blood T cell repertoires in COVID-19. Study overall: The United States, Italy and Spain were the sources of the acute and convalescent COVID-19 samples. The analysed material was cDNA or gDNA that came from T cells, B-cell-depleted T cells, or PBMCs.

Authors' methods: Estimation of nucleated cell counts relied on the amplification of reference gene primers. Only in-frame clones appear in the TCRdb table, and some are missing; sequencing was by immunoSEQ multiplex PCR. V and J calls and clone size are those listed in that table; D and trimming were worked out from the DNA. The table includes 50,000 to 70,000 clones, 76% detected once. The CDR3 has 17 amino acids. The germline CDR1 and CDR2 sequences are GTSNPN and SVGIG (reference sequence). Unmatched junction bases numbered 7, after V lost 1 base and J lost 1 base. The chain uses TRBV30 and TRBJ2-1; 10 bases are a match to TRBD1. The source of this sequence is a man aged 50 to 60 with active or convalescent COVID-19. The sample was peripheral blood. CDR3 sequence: CAWSGGRTGGSYNEQFF. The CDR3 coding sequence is TGTGCCTGGAGTGGAGGAAGGACAGGGGGTTCCTACAATGAGCAGTTCTTC.